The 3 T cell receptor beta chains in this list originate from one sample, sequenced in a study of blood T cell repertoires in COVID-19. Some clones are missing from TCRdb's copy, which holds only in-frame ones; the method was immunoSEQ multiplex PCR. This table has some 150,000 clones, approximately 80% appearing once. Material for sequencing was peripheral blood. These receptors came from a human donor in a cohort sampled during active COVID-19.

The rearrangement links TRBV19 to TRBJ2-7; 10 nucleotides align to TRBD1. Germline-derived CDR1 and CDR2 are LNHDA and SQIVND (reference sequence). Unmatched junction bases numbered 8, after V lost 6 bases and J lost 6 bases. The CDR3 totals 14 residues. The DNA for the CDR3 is TGTGCCAGTAGCTTCGCCGGGACAGGGGCCGAGCAGTACTTC. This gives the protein CASSFAGTGAEQYF.

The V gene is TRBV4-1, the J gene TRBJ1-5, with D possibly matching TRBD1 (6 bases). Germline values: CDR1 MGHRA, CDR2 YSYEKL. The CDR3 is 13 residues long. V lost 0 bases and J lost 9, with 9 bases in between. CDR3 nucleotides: TGCGCCAGCAGCCAAGAGGGACAATTGCCCCAGCATTTT. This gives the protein CASSQEGQLPQHF.

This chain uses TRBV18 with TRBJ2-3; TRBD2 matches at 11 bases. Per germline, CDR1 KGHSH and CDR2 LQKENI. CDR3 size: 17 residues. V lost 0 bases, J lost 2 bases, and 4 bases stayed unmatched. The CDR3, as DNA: TGTGCCAGCTCACCACCGAGTAGCGGGGGGGTCACAGATACGCAGTATTTT. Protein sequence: CASSPPSSGGVTDTQYF.